Below are 23 T cell receptor beta chains sequenced from a single sample in a study of CD8 T cells in Susac syndrome. RNA totalling roughly 0.5 to 1 ug underwent reverse transcription with random hexamers. One entry per CDR3 protein, called by TCRdb with MiXCR from the immunoSEQ multiplex PCR reads. This sample yields 92,000 or so distinct CDR3 sequences, of which 96% are seen a single time; more than 0.5% belongs to the top ten. Sequencing used CD8+ T cells from PBMCs. These receptors all stem from a human donor with Susac syndrome.

V is TRBV6-1 and J is TRBJ2-6, with D uncertain. CDR1 and CDR2 from the germline V gene are MNHNS and SASEGT. The CDR3 totals 17 residues. The V gene lost 6 bases and the J gene lost 0 bases, with 15 bases spanning the gap. CDR3 loop: CASSSTDGFSGANVLTF. The CDR3 DNA reads TGTGCCAGCAGCTCAACCGACGGCTTCTCTGGGGCCAACGTCCTGACTTTC.

As DNA, the CDR3 is TGTGCTAGTGGTCCTCCGCCGGGACAAGGGGCTTCGTACCAAGAGACCCAGTACTTC. It yields the protein CASGPPPGQGASYQETQYF. The rearrangement links TRBV12-5 to TRBJ2-5, with D possibly being TRBD1 (6 bases). Germline loops: CDR1 LGHNT, CDR2 FRNRAP. The CDR3 has 19 residues. The V end was cut by 5 bases, the J end by 0 bases, with 25 bases between.

This rearrangement joins TRBV14 to TRBJ1-1; D may be TRBD1 (5 bases). The CDR3 length is 14 residues. CDR1 and CDR2 from the germline V gene are SGHDN and FVKESK. V dropped 5 bases and J dropped 14 bases, with 24 bases sitting between them. CDR3 DNA: TGTGCCAGCAGCTCGGGACCCCCGTTCGGAGTAGGCTTCTTT. Translation: CASSSGPPFGVGFF.

The rearrangement links TRBV6-2 or TRBV6-3 to TRBJ1-2; D not certain. Germline V CDR1 and CDR2: MNHEY, SVGEGT. V was shortened by 7 bases and J by 2 bases, with 5 bases between the two germline ends. The CDR3 totals 11 residues. DNA for the CDR3: TGTGCCAGCACCGACAACTATGGCTACACCTTC. This translates into CASTDNYGYTF.

The genes are TRBV5-1 and TRBJ2-7, with 8 positions matching TRBD1. The V and J ends lost 2 bases and 6 bases, in that order; junction bases with no gene match: 10. The CDR3 runs to 15 residues. The V gene's germline CDR1 is SGHRS and CDR2 YFSETQ. The CDR3 sequence: CASSLEGTGSREQYF. CDR3 DNA: TGCGCCAGCAGCTTAGAGGGGACAGGTTCCCGCGAGCAGTACTTC.

The chain joins TRBV2 to TRBJ1-2; possible D gene TRBD1, 5 bases. V lost 6 bases and J 4 bases, leaving 12 bases between the germline ends. The CDR3 totals 13 residues. From germline, CDR1 is SNHLY and CDR2 FYNNEI. The CDR3 region is CASSNGGLYGYTF. CDR3 nucleotides: TGTGCCAGCAGCAATGGGGGACTCTATGGCTACACCTTC.

In its sample, this clonotype was seen a few times. The rearrangement links TRBV12-3 or TRBV12-4 to TRBJ1-5; a possible D gene is TRBD1 (6 bases). The CDR3 sequence is 17 residues long. V lost 6 bases and J 2 bases, leaving 20 bases between the germline ends. CDR3 DNA: TGTGCCAGCAGCCCACGTTCACAGGGTCTGGGCAATCAGCCCCAGCATTTT. Amino acids: CASSPRSQGLGNQPQHF.

The rearrangement joins TRBV18 to TRBJ1-4, with no clear D. In germline, CDR1 is KGHSH, CDR2 LQKENI. V dropped 2 bases and J dropped 6 bases, with 16 bases sitting between them. The CDR3 consists of 16 residues. The CDR3 here is CASSPNPRAWDEKLFF. The CDR3 nucleotides are TGTGCCAGCTCACCAAATCCTCGGGCGTGGGATGAAAAACTGTTTTTT.

The chain joins TRBV30 to TRBJ2-7; 9 bases are shared with TRBD1. The CDR3 is 13 residues long. V lost 3 bases and J lost 5; bases outside the gene matches: 5. Per germline, CDR1 GTSNPN and CDR2 SVGIG (reference sequence). CDR3 sequence reads: CAWRTGGGHEQYF. The CDR3 bases are TGTGCCTGGAGGACAGGGGGGGGCCACGAGCAGTACTTC.

The chain links TRBV18 to TRBJ2-5; D not resolved. The CDR3 consists of 14 residues. Trimming pared 0 bases from V and 5 bases from J, leaving 10 bases between. The germline gives CDR1 KGHSH, CDR2 LQKENI. The CDR3 here is CASSPPDGRETQYF. As DNA, the CDR3 is TGTGCCAGCTCACCACCAGATGGTAGGGAGACCCAGTACTTC.

The genes are TRBV4-3 and TRBJ1-5; tentatively, D is TRBD1 (5 bases). The CDR3 loop spans 14 amino acids. The V gene lost 5 bases and the J gene lost 5 bases, with 13 bases spanning the gap. Germline loops: CDR1 LGHNA, CDR2 YSLEER. CDR3 loop: CASSSTGSDQPQHF. CDR3 DNA sequence: TGCGCCAGCAGCAGCACAGGATCGGATCAGCCCCAGCATTTT.

The chain carries TRBV20-1 and TRBJ2-1; 10 nucleotides line up with TRBD2. Germline V gene lookup returns CDR1 DFQATT and CDR2 SNEGSKA (reference sequence). CDR3 length equals 15 residues. J gave up 7 bases and V 0 bases, and 6 bases lay outside the gene matches. Here the CDR3 DNA reads TGCAGTGCTAGAGATCCACTAGCGGGGTTGAATGAGCAGTTCTTC. The encoded protein is CSARDPLAGLNEQFF.

J is TRBJ2-2 and V is TRBV20-1; D gene uncertain. V shed 5 bases and J shed 3 bases, with 13 bases lying between them. The CDR3 has 14 residues. Germline V gene sequence: CDR1 DFQATT, CDR2 SNEGSKA (reference sequence). The CDR3 bases are TGCAGTGCTCCGACCAATGGGTACACCGGGGAGCTGTTTTTT. Encoded protein: CSAPTNGYTGELFF.

The chain couples TRBV4-1 to TRBJ2-1; 12 bases are a match to TRBD2. The CDR3 totals 16 residues. V lost 6 bases, J lost 7 bases, and 10 bases stayed unmatched. CDR1 is MGHRA, CDR2 YSYEKL, per germline. As DNA, the CDR3 is TGCGCCAGCAGGCCAAGAGTCGGACTAGCGGGAAATGAGCAGTTCTTC. As protein: CASRPRVGLAGNEQFF.

The chain employs TRBV5-4 and TRBJ2-1, with 8 bases fitting TRBD1. The CDR3 length is 13 residues. J lost 10 bases, V lost 3 bases, and 6 bases had no gene match. Germline V lookup: CDR1 SGHNT, CDR2 YYREEE (reference sequence). CDR3 amino acids: CASSSGQGGEQFF. Here the CDR3 DNA reads TGTGCCAGCAGCTCCGGACAGGGAGGAGAGCAGTTCTTC.

This chain uses TRBV13 with TRBJ2-5; TRBD2 matches at 15 bases. This CDR3 region has 16 residues. Germline V gene lookup returns CDR1 PRHDT and CDR2 FYEKMQ (reference sequence). V trimming: 5 bases; J trimming: 5 bases; junction bases outside the gene matches: 6. The CDR3 DNA sequence: TGTGCCAGCAGCCGTGGACTAGCGGGGGGGAGGGAGACCCAGTACTTC. Its translation is CASSRGLAGGRETQYF.

V and J are TRBV20-1 and TRBJ2-1; D is undetermined. CDR1 and CDR2 from the germline V gene are DFQATT and SNEGSKA (reference sequence). The V end was cut by 0 bases, the J end by 9 bases, with 18 bases between. There are 15 residues in the CDR3. DNA for the CDR3: TGCAGTGCTAGAGAGGCTAGACCCATGCAAAGTGAGCAGTTCTTC. Translating gives CSAREARPMQSEQFF.

J is TRBJ1-2 and V is TRBV6-1; D perhaps matches TRBD1 (5 bases). Germline V gene sequence: CDR1 MNHNS, CDR2 SASEGT. This CDR3 has 18 residues. V shed 5 bases and J shed 8 bases, with 30 bases lying between them. CDR3 in amino acids: CASSTNGLRVRGKRGYTF. DNA of the CDR3: TGTGCCAGCAGTACGAACGGCCTCAGGGTGCGAGGAAAAAGGGGCTACACCTTC.

V gene TRBV27 combines with J gene TRBJ2-1, with 7 bases aligning to TRBD1. The CDR3 has 16 residues. Germline V gene data show CDR1 as MNHEY and CDR2 as SMNVEV (reference sequence). The ends lost 7 bases at V and 5 bases at J; junction bases unmatched: 14. The CDR3 region is CASTTYDGTADNEQFF. CDR3 DNA: TGTGCCAGCACCACTTACGACGGGACAGCTGACAATGAGCAGTTCTTC.

This clonotype was seen only once. The chain has TRBV10-3 and TRBJ1-2; D perhaps matches TRBD1 (5 bases). V was shortened by 6 bases and J by 6 bases, with 11 bases between the two germline ends. Germline CDR1 reads ENHRY; CDR2 reads SYGVKD. The CDR3 has 12 residues. The CDR3 here is CAISDSLNGYTF. The CDR3 DNA is TGTGCCATCAGCGACAGTCTGAATGGCTACACCTTC.

The chain links TRBV4-3 to TRBJ1-1, with 7 bases identical to TRBD1. The CDR3 runs 16 residues. Germline CDR1 is LGHNA and CDR2 is YSLEER. Trimming took 4 bases from V and 1 from J; bases not matched to a gene: 9. The CDR3 protein is CASSRHPGGWNTEAFF. The DNA of the CDR3 is TGCGCCAGCAGCCGCCACCCAGGGGGGTGGAACACTGAAGCTTTCTTT.

V is TRBV5-1 and J is TRBJ2-3, with 7 bases aligning to TRBD2. V shed 5 bases and J 5 bases; nucleotides not matched to a gene: 8. The germline V gene encodes CDR1 SGHRS and CDR2 YFSETQ. The CDR3 is 14 amino acids. The CDR3 coding sequence is TGCGCCAGCAGAGAGAGCGGGGTCCAAGATACGCAGTATTTT. This codes for CASRESGVQDTQYF.

This chain joins TRBV5-1 and TRBJ1-6; weak D call: TRBD1 (6 bases). CDR3 length equals 13 residues. Looked up from germline, CDR1 is SGHRS and CDR2 is YFSETQ. The germline V and J ends were trimmed by 3 bases and 10 bases, with 11 bases remaining between them. The CDR3 spells CASSSSGESPLHF. DNA for the CDR3: TGCGCCAGCAGCTCGTCAGGGGAGTCACCCCTCCACTTT.